This T cell receptor (beta chain) was found in a study of response to subunit inactivated influenza vaccine. Study findings and constraints: New T cells are recruited in small numbers by each seasonal influenza vaccination, according to the authors' suggestion.

Looked up from germline, CDR1 is SGHTA and CDR2 is FQGNSA. Trimming removed 2 bases at V and 0 bases at J, with 5 bases between. This CDR3 spans 15 amino acids. A single record per CDR3 protein comes from TCRdb applying MiXCR to the RT-PCR reads. The sample lists hundreds of thousands of distinct CDR3 sequences; 11% were seen once. This clonotype was seen ten or more times. Its antigen is unknown. The same data also went into a second study, on T cells expressing NK-cell markers. As reported in that work: cDNA encoding TCR beta was synthesized via 5'RACE template switching incorporating UMIs. Dominant NKG2C+ clonotype frequencies of 1.0-7.0% of CD8+ T cells were measured in over 5 donors. Four of the donors also had these clonotypes leading their CD3+CD56-NKG2C+ fraction.

The sample here was PBMCs from blood, taken on the day of vaccination. The sequence derives from a man aged 45-65 years who received an inactivated influenza vaccine. The V call is TRBV7-2, the J call TRBJ2-6; D gene uncertain. CDR3 DNA sequence: TGTGCCAGCAGCTTAAGAAGCTCTGGGGCCAACGTCCTGACTTTC. Amino acids: CASSLRSSGANVLTF.